Listed here are 27 T cell receptor beta chains from one sample, sequenced in a study of blood T cell repertoires in COVID-19. Profiled with immunoSEQ multiplex PCR; TCRdb holds only in-frame clones, not every one. The repertoire holds some 190,000 clones, with approximately 86% as singletons. The source material was peripheral blood. The receptors shown here come from a man younger than 35 with active or convalescent COVID-19.

With respect to this clone: Other nucleotide sequences in the sample specify the same CDR3. The chain is built from TRBV5-4 and TRBJ2-2, with 7 bases lining up with TRBD1. The CDR3 contains 17 residues. Germline V gene data show CDR1 as SGHNT and CDR2 as YYREEE (reference sequence). Unmatched junction bases numbered 8, after V lost 0 bases and J lost 3 bases. Here the CDR3 DNA reads TGTGCCAGCAGCTTGGGTCGAGGGGGCGAAGACACCGGGGAGCTGTTTTTT. Its translation: CASSLGRGGEDTGELFF.

The rearrangement uses TRBV27 and TRBJ1-4; a possible D gene is TRBD1 (5 bases). CDR1 MNHEY and CDR2 SMNVEV come from the germline V gene (reference sequence). Trimming cost V 2 bases and J 4 bases, with 17 bases left between them. This CDR3 is 17 amino acids long. The CDR3 loop is CASSLGGGRAFNEKLFF. The CDR3 DNA sequence: TGTGCCAGCAGTTTAGGGGGAGGCAGGGCATTTAATGAAAAACTGTTTTTT.

The chain recombines TRBV5-1 with TRBJ2-7, with 9 nucleotides matching TRBD1. Per germline, CDR1 SGHRS and CDR2 YFSETQ. V shed 0 bases, J shed 1 base, and the junction held 2 bases outside the gene matches. The CDR3 totals 15 residues. The CDR3 loop reads CASSLEGQGSYEQYF. DNA of the CDR3: TGCGCCAGCAGCTTGGAGGGACAGGGTTCCTACGAGCAGTACTTC. The full variable domain, in which reference TRBV5-1 and TRBJ2-7 provide the parts outside the CDR3, is KAGVTQTPRYLIKTRGQQVTLSCSPISGHRSVSWYQQTPGQGLQFLFEYFSETQRNKGNFPGRFSGRQFSNSRSEMNVSTLELGDSALYLCASSLEGQGSYEQYFGPGTRLTVT.

The chain combines TRBV29-1 with TRBJ2-1; 7 bases match TRBD2. With 3 bases clipped from V and 10 bases from J, the junction kept 6 bases outside the gene matches. Germline V gene sequence: CDR1 SQVTM, CDR2 ANQGSEA. CDR3 length equals 12 residues. The CDR3 sequence: CSVDGSAGEQFF. CDR3 DNA sequence: TGCAGCGTTGATGGTTCAGCGGGGGAGCAGTTCTTC.

Only one count was recorded for this clone. The V gene is TRBV4-1, the J gene TRBJ2-2; 9 bases are shared with TRBD2. This CDR3 is 17 amino acids long. Germline CDR1 reads MGHRA; CDR2 reads YSYEKL. V shed 4 bases, J shed 7 bases, and the junction held 13 bases outside the gene matches. The CDR3 protein is CASSPTRLAGEVGELFF. In nucleotides, the CDR3 is TGCGCCAGCAGCCCTACCCGGTTAGCGGGAGAAGTCGGGGAGCTGTTTTTT.

The genes are TRBV19 and TRBJ2-1, with D possibly being TRBD1 (5 bases). Germline V gene sequence: CDR1 LNHDA, CDR2 SQIVND (reference sequence). Trimming removed 6 bases from V and 6 bases from J, with 9 bases in between. The CDR3 length is 12 residues. CDR3 DNA sequence: TGTGCCAGTAGCCGAGACAGCAATGAGCAGTTCTTC. It translates to CASSRDSNEQFF.

The chain uses TRBV6-5 and TRBJ2-3, with 8 bases matching TRBD1. This CDR3 is 15 amino acids long. V lost 1 base and J lost 7; bases outside the gene matches: 7. In germline, CDR1 is MNHEY, CDR2 SVGAGI. The CDR3 DNA follows: TGTGCCAGCAGTTACTTTGACAGGGGATCTAATACGCAGTATTTT. This sequence encodes CASSYFDRGSNTQYF.

The chain carries TRBV6-5 and TRBJ2-7, with TRBD2 matching 10 bases. Trimming removed 1 base from V and 7 bases from J; junction bases left unmatched: 10. The germline gives CDR1 MNHEY, CDR2 SVGAGI. The CDR3 runs to 16 residues. Here the CDR3 reads CASSYFPAGGPGEQYF. The CDR3 DNA reads as TGTGCCAGCAGTTACTTCCCAGCGGGAGGGCCGGGTGAGCAGTACTTC.

J is TRBJ2-7 and V is TRBV6-1; D gene unclear. Germline CDR1 reads MNHNS; CDR2 reads SASEGT. CDR3 size: 16 residues. V was pared by 2 bases and J by 6 bases, with 20 bases between. The CDR3 sequence is CASSETRPGMVSEQYF. The CDR3 DNA is TGTGCCAGCAGTGAAACCCGACCAGGTATGGTAAGCGAGCAGTACTTC.

The chain links TRBV28 to TRBJ2-3; D may be TRBD1 (5 bases). Per the germline V gene, CDR1 is MDHEN and CDR2 is SYDVKM. V was pared by 6 bases and J by 0 bases, with 19 bases between. CDR3 length: 17 residues. DNA of the CDR3: TGTGCCAGCAGGGAATTTCGGGCCCAGGGAAGCACAGATACGCAGTATTTT. Encoded protein: CASREFRAQGSTDTQYF.

This chain uses TRBV6-1 with TRBJ1-2; D is possibly TRBD1 (6 bases). Germline V gene lookup returns CDR1 MNHNS and CDR2 SASEGT. The CDR3 has 14 amino acids. Trimming shortened V by 2 bases and J by 6 bases, and 13 bases separated the two germline ends. CDR3 sequence: CASSEPRKGDGYTF. The CDR3 nucleotides are TGTGCCAGCAGTGAACCCCGAAAGGGGGATGGCTACACCTTC.

V gene TRBV18 combines with J gene TRBJ2-7, with TRBD1 matching over 10 bases. The CDR3 has 14 amino acids. Germline loops: CDR1 KGHSH, CDR2 LQKENI. V trimming: 3 bases; J trimming: 7 bases; junction bases outside the gene matches: 6. Here the CDR3 reads CASSPGTGAREQYF. CDR3 nucleotide sequence: TGTGCCAGCTCACCCGGGACAGGGGCGAGGGAGCAGTACTTC.

The genes are TRBV28 and TRBJ1-6; 9 nucleotides match TRBD1. V lost 8 bases to trimming and J lost 8 bases; unmatched junction nucleotides: 7. This CDR3 spans 14 amino acids. Germline CDR1 is MDHEN and CDR2 is SYDVKM. CDR3: CASRPGTGYSPLHF. The CDR3 nucleotides are TGTGCCAGCCGACCGGGGACAGGGTATTCACCCCTCCACTTT.

V gene TRBV2 combines with J gene TRBJ1-2; TRBD1 might be the D (5 bases). The CDR3 covers 17 residues. Deletions cut 3 bases from V and 1 base from J, with 18 bases between. CDR1 is SNHLY and CDR2 is FYNNEI in the germline V gene. CDR3 DNA sequence: TGTGCCAGCAGTGACATGGGGACGGGGACTGGTAACTATGGCTACACCTTC. Protein sequence: CASSDMGTGTGNYGYTF. The variable domain in full, completed from reference TRBV2 and TRBJ1-2, reads EPEVTQTPSHQVTQMGQEVILRCVPISNHLYFYWYRQILGQKVEFLVSFYNNEISEKSEIFDDQFSVERPDGSNFTLKIRSTKLEDSAMYFCASSDMGTGTGNYGYTFGSGTRLTVV.

The chain links TRBV29-1 to TRBJ1-1, with D perhaps matching TRBD1 (5 bases). The length of the CDR3 is 13 residues. Trimming cost V 3 bases and J 2 bases, with 10 bases left between them. The germline CDR1 and CDR2 sequences are SQVTM and ANQGSEA. CDR3 nucleotide sequence: TGCAGCGTTGAGGGGCAGGCTAACACTGAAGCTTTCTTT. It encodes CSVEGQANTEAFF. Supplemented by reference TRBV29-1 and TRBJ1-1, the full variable domain reads SAVISQKPSRDICQRGTSLTIQCQVDSQVTMMFWYRQQPGQSLTLIATANQGSEATYESGFVIDKFPISRPNLTFSTLTVSNMSPEDSSIYLCSVEGQANTEAFFGQGTRLTVV.

The chain employs TRBV30 and TRBJ1-5, with TRBD1 matching 8 bases. The J segment lost 7 bases and the V segment lost 1 base, leaving 3 bases of the junction unmatched. Germline CDR1 and CDR2: GTSNPN and SVGIG (reference sequence). The CDR3 has 13 residues. CDR3 coding DNA: TGTGCCTGGAGTGGACAGGGGCAACAGCCCCAGCATTTT. Its translation is CAWSGQGQQPQHF.

This chain joins TRBV5-4 and TRBJ1-1; TRBD1 agrees at 9 bases. Losses at the gene ends were 0 bases for V and 4 bases for J; bases not matched to a gene: 7. CDR3 length: 16 amino acids. The germline CDR1 and CDR2 sequences are SGHNT and YYREEE (reference sequence). DNA for the CDR3: TGTGCCAGCAGCTTGGGCCGGGGACAGGGAAGCACTGAAGCTTTCTTT. Protein sequence: CASSLGRGQGSTEAFF.

The chain employs TRBV18 and TRBJ1-5; possibly TRBD1 for D (5 bases). V dropped 6 bases and J dropped 7 bases, with 16 bases sitting between them. The CDR3 spans 14 residues. Germline CDR1 KGHSH, CDR2 LQKENI. The CDR3 spells CASSASPGRQPQHF. For the CDR3, the DNA is TGTGCCAGCTCGGCGTCCCCAGGGCGACAGCCCCAGCATTTT.

There are a few counts of this clone. V is TRBV4-1 and J is TRBJ2-7; D call uncertain. V lost 2 bases, J lost 0 bases, and 8 bases lay in between. The CDR3 has 14 residues. Germline-derived CDR1 and CDR2 are MGHRA and YSYEKL. The CDR3 sequence: CASSQSYSSYEQYF. CDR3 DNA: TGCGCCAGCAGCCAAAGTTATAGCTCCTACGAGCAGTACTTC.

The chain combines TRBV28 with TRBJ2-3; 9 bases are a match to TRBD1. Germline V gene data show CDR1 as MDHEN and CDR2 as SYDVKM. Trimming removed 5 bases from V and 5 bases from J; junction bases left unmatched: 8. The CDR3 is 15 amino acids. The CDR3 loop reads CASSAPGTGKDTQYF. The CDR3 coding sequence is TGTGCCAGCAGTGCCCCCGGGACAGGGAAAGATACGCAGTATTTT.

The sample holds a few counts of this clone. The chain is built from TRBV10-3 and TRBJ2-2, with 9 bases lining up with TRBD2. The germline V gene encodes CDR1 ENHRY and CDR2 SYGVKD. Losses at the gene ends were 2 bases for V and 4 bases for J; bases not matched to a gene: 11. The CDR3 consists of 18 residues. The CDR3 loop is CAISEPSGTAGGTGELFF. In DNA, the CDR3 is TGTGCCATCAGTGAGCCTAGCGGGACGGCCGGGGGCACCGGGGAGCTGTTTTTT.

This chain uses TRBV24-1 with TRBJ2-1; possible D gene TRBD2, 6 bases. This CDR3 spans 17 amino acids. In germline, CDR1 is KGHDR, CDR2 SFDVKD. V was cut by 4 bases and J by 7 bases, with 22 bases left in between. Here the CDR3 DNA reads TGTGCCACCAGTGACACTATCGGGACTCCCGGAGGAAATGAGCAGTTCTTC. This codes for CATSDTIGTPGGNEQFF.

This clone was detected only once. This chain uses TRBV5-6 with TRBJ1-2; TRBD1 is a possible D gene (6 bases). Per germline, CDR1 SGHDT and CDR2 YYEEEE. V was trimmed by 2 bases and J by 4 bases, leaving 18 bases between them. The CDR3 totals 16 residues. CDR3 DNA: TGTGCCAGCAGCTTTCTGGACAGCAATCCTCTCTATGGCTACACCTTC. Protein product: CASSFLDSNPLYGYTF.

This clone was observed a handful of times. The chain employs TRBV5-1 and TRBJ1-1; TRBD1 matches 11 bases. Germline-derived CDR1 and CDR2 are SGHRS and YFSETQ. The trim removed 6 bases at V and 6 bases at J, leaving 4 bases unmatched. The CDR3 length is 13 residues. CDR3 amino acids: CASTRTGGSEAFF. Here the CDR3 DNA reads TGCGCCAGCACCAGGACAGGGGGCTCTGAAGCTTTCTTT.

This chain joins TRBV7-9 and TRBJ2-1, with 11 bases aligning to TRBD2. The V segment lost 5 bases and the J segment 7 bases; nucleotides outside the gene matches: 4. CDR1 is SEHNR and CDR2 is FQNEAQ in the germline V gene (reference sequence). There are 14 residues in the CDR3. CDR3 loop: CASSNSGRVNEQFF. The CDR3 DNA sequence: TGTGCCAGCAGCAATAGCGGGAGGGTAAATGAGCAGTTCTTC.

The genes are TRBV28 and TRBJ1-3; D is unclear. The germline gives CDR1 MDHEN, CDR2 SYDVKM. CDR3 length equals 14 residues. The V end lost 10 bases, the J end lost 4 bases, and 17 bases lay between the germline ends. CDR3 protein: CATLQGGFGNTIYF. CDR3 sequence (DNA): TGTGCCACCCTCCAAGGAGGGTTCGGAAACACCATATATTTT.

This chain uses TRBV5-6 with TRBJ2-6; no definite D call. From germline, CDR1 is SGHDT and CDR2 YYEEEE. CDR3 length equals 13 residues. V lost 4 bases and J lost 5, with 7 bases in between. The CDR3 sequence is CASSPRRANVLTF. DNA of the CDR3: TGTGCCAGCAGCCCGCGTCGGGCCAACGTCCTGACTTTC.